These 27 T cell receptor beta chains were sequenced from one sample in a study of cytomegalovirus exposure and HLA in healthy donors. The PCR contained 60 Vbeta and 13 Jbeta primers. TCRdb's table, derived via immunoSEQ multiplex PCR, lists solely in-frame clones and lacks some. The sample consists of hundreds of thousands of clones, less than 80% of them appearing once. The source material was PBMCs. Every receptor here comes from a girl under 10 years old in good health and CMV-seronegative.

The chain employs TRBV5-1 and TRBJ2-3; no reliable D call. The CDR3 totals 13 residues. The germline V gene has CDR1 SGHRS and CDR2 YFSETQ. V lost 0 bases and J 6 bases, leaving 8 bases between the germline ends. CDR3: CASSLDNLDTQYF. The CDR3 coding sequence is TGCGCCAGCAGCTTGGATAATTTGGATACGCAGTATTTT.

This clone was seen only a few times. This rearrangement joins TRBV19 to TRBJ1-2; 8 positions agree with TRBD1. The CDR3 has 15 residues. V lost 7 bases to trimming and J lost 0 bases; unmatched junction nucleotides: 7. Germline CDR1 is LNHDA and CDR2 is SQIVND (reference sequence). The CDR3 nucleotides read TGTGCCAGTATTTCCCAGGGGGCACCTAACTATGGCTACACCTTC. Translation gives CASISQGAPNYGYTF.

V and J are TRBV7-9 and TRBJ2-7, with TRBD2 matching over 14 bases. V trimming: 5 bases; J trimming: 6 bases; junction bases outside the gene matches: 9. The CDR3 sequence is 16 residues long. CDR1 is SEHNR and CDR2 is FQNEAQ in the germline V gene (reference sequence). The DNA for the CDR3 is TGTGCCAGCAGCACGGGGACTAGCGGGAGCTGGGGCGAGCAGTACTTC. Its protein is CASSTGTSGSWGEQYF.

This clone was observed many times. The chain is built from TRBV4-2 and TRBJ2-3; perhaps TRBD2 as D (5 bases). V lost 5 bases and J lost 5, with 8 bases in between. CDR3 size: 12 residues. Germline assignment: CDR1 LGHNA and CDR2 YNFKEQ. The CDR3 loop reads CASSFRGDTQYF. The CDR3 nucleotides are TGTGCCAGCAGCTTCCGGGGAGATACGCAGTATTTT.

The V and J genes are TRBV10-3 and TRBJ1-1, with a possible D match to TRBD1 (5 bases). The germline V gene encodes CDR1 ENHRY and CDR2 SYGVKD. V gave up 0 bases and J gave up 8 bases, with 10 bases separating them. The CDR3 consists of 13 residues. CDR3 DNA sequence: TGTGCCATCAGTGAGTCCCCAACAGGCGAAGCTTTCTTT. It is translated as CAISESPTGEAFF.

CDR3 amino acids: CASSPLGGGNIQYF. The CDR3 bases are TGTGCCAGTAGTCCCTTGGGCGGGGGGAACATTCAGTACTTC. The chain carries TRBV19 and TRBJ2-4; 8 nucleotides line up with TRBD2. The length of the CDR3 is 14 residues. Germline loops: CDR1 LNHDA, CDR2 SQIVND (reference sequence). The ends lost 5 bases at V and 7 bases at J; junction bases unmatched: 7.

The chain is built from TRBV11-2 and TRBJ1-4; D gene uncertain. The CDR3 covers 15 residues. V lost 0 bases to trimming and J lost 8 bases, with 13 bases between them. CDR1 SGHAT and CDR2 FQNNGV come from the germline V gene. CDR3 in amino acids: CASSLERQGGEKLFF. CDR3 coding DNA: TGTGCCAGCAGCTTAGAGAGGCAAGGAGGGGAAAAACTGTTTTTT.

This clone has only one observation. The chain has TRBV2 and TRBJ2-2; 10 nucleotides line up with TRBD1. The CDR3 has 14 amino acids. V dropped 8 bases and J dropped 6; count of bases not matched to a gene: 6. Germline lookup yields CDR1 SNHLY and CDR2 FYNNEI. CDR3: CASGPGQGPGELFF. CDR3 nucleotide sequence: TGTGCCAGCGGACCGGGACAGGGGCCCGGGGAGCTGTTTTTT.

This clone came up a few times. The chain has TRBV18 and TRBJ2-7; possible D gene TRBD1, 5 bases. Germline-derived CDR1 and CDR2 are KGHSH and LQKENI. V was clipped by 0 bases and J by 9 bases, with 15 bases between them. This CDR3 is 14 amino acids long. This CDR3 is CASSPPDSIQGQYF. The CDR3 bases are TGTGCCAGCTCACCACCCGACAGCATCCAAGGGCAGTACTTC.

The CDR3 DNA follows: TGTGCCAGCAGCTTGGACAGGGGGGGGCAAGAGACCCAGTACTTC. Translation gives CASSLDRGGQETQYF. The chain links TRBV5-4 to TRBJ2-5, with a possible D match to TRBD1 (8 bases). The CDR3 totals 15 residues. CDR1 and CDR2 from the germline V gene are SGHNT and YYREEE (reference sequence). V lost 0 bases and J lost 2, with 11 bases in between.

The rearrangement links TRBV10-3 to TRBJ2-1; TRBD2 might be the D (5 bases). V gave up 0 bases and J gave up 0 bases, with 12 bases separating them. The CDR3 spans 17 residues. Germline V lookup: CDR1 ENHRY, CDR2 SYGVKD. The DNA for the CDR3 is TGTGCCATCAGTGAGTCGAGGACTTCGAGCTCCTACAATGAGCAGTTCTTC. Its protein is CAISESRTSSSYNEQFF.

The V gene is TRBV27, the J gene TRBJ1-2; 8 bases map to TRBD1. Germline V gene lookup returns CDR1 MNHEY and CDR2 SMNVEV (reference sequence). There are 14 residues in the CDR3. V lost 6 bases to trimming and J lost 8 bases; unmatched junction nucleotides: 11. The CDR3 loop is CASSRLGTGEGYTF. CDR3 sequence (DNA): TGTGCCAGCAGCAGACTCGGGACAGGAGAAGGCTACACCTTC.

In this sample, this clone turned up once. The same CDR3 can be traced to other DNA sequences in this sample. This sequence joins TRBV6-1 and TRBJ2-3; D may be TRBD1 (5 bases). Germline V lookup: CDR1 MNHNS, CDR2 SASEGT. CDR3 length: 14 residues. The V and J ends lost 2 bases and 1 base respectively, with 7 bases between them. CDR3 loop: CASSEKGGTDTQYF. The CDR3 nucleotides are TGTGCCAGCAGTGAAAAAGGGGGCACAGATACGCAGTATTTT.

The gene calls are TRBV6-1 and TRBJ1-5; D is undetermined. The CDR3 consists of 14 residues. V shed 1 base and J shed 7 bases, with 11 bases lying between them. Germline V gene lookup returns CDR1 MNHNS and CDR2 SASEGT. Here the CDR3 reads CASSEGLGSQPQHF. The CDR3 nucleotides are TGTGCCAGCAGTGAAGGGTTGGGGAGCCAGCCCCAGCATTTT.

Only a few counts were recorded for this clone. The chain joins TRBV29-1 to TRBJ2-3; 13 nucleotides match TRBD2. The CDR3 runs 15 residues. Germline CDR1 is SQVTM and CDR2 is ANQGSEA. The V segment lost 5 bases and the J segment 2 bases; nucleotides outside the gene matches: 4. The CDR3 coding sequence is TGCAGCGTTCGGACTAGCGGGAGTTCCACAGATACGCAGTATTTT. This sequence encodes CSVRTSGSSTDTQYF.

This clone occurred a few times. V is TRBV4-2 and J is TRBJ2-7, with 9 bases matching TRBD2. V gave up 0 bases and J gave up 7 bases; unmatched junction bases: 7. CDR3 length: 15 amino acids. CDR1 and CDR2 from the germline V gene are LGHNA and YNFKEQ. The CDR3 here is CASSQESGGSGEQYF. The CDR3 nucleotides read TGTGCCAGCAGCCAAGAAAGCGGGGGGTCAGGGGAGCAGTACTTC.

The chain's CDR3 is CASTKSTDTQYF. The CDR3 DNA reads TGTGCCAGCACTAAGAGTACAGATACGCAGTATTTT. V and J are TRBV11-1 and TRBJ2-3; D is uncertain. Trimming stripped 7 bases from V and 3 bases from J, with 8 bases between. CDR1 is SGHAT and CDR2 is FQDESV in the germline V gene (reference sequence). The CDR3 length is 12 residues.

V usage is TRBV6-5 and J usage is TRBJ2-5; possibly TRBD1 for D (6 bases). V was clipped by 6 bases and J by 1 base, with 12 bases between them. The germline gives CDR1 MNHEY, CDR2 SVGAGI. CDR3 size: 14 residues. The CDR3 coding sequence is TGTGCCAGCAGCCCGGACAGCATCCAAGAGACCCAGTACTTC. This gives the protein CASSPDSIQETQYF.

The V call is TRBV29-1, the J call TRBJ2-2; D remains ambiguous. The germline CDR1 and CDR2 sequences are SQVTM and ANQGSEA. The CDR3 spans 14 residues. V dropped 1 base and J dropped 1 base, with 7 bases sitting between them. The CDR3 coding sequence is TGCAGCGTTGAAGGGTGGAGGAACACCGGGGAGCTGTTTTTT. Translating gives CSVEGWRNTGELFF.

The chain uses TRBV5-1 and TRBJ2-1, with 12 nucleotides matching TRBD1. Germline V CDR1 and CDR2: SGHRS, YFSETQ. The CDR3 contains 15 residues. V was clipped by 4 bases and J by 7 bases; unmatched bases: 6. The CDR3 protein is CASSGRDRGLNEQFF. In DNA form, the CDR3 reads TGCGCCAGCAGCGGCCGGGACAGGGGGCTGAATGAGCAGTTCTTC.

The V call is TRBV10-3, the J call TRBJ2-1; 13 nucleotides align to TRBD2. Per germline, CDR1 ENHRY and CDR2 SYGVKD. The CDR3 extends over 15 amino acids. The ends lost 9 bases at V and 9 bases at J; junction bases unmatched: 11. The DNA for the CDR3 is TGTGCCATAGGACTAGCGGGAGAGGGGGCTTCTGAGCAGTTCTTC. Translated: CAIGLAGEGASEQFF.

The chain is built from TRBV11-1 and TRBJ2-7; TRBD2 matches at 8 bases. Germline V lookup: CDR1 SGHAT, CDR2 FQDESV (reference sequence). V trimming: 7 bases; J trimming: 4 bases; junction bases outside the gene matches: 6. The CDR3 spans 13 residues. CDR3 sequence: CASTIAGHYEQYF. The CDR3 bases are TGTGCCAGCACCATAGCGGGGCATTACGAGCAGTACTTC.

The J gene is TRBJ1-3, the V gene TRBV6-5; the D gene is possibly TRBD1 (5 bases). The CDR3 is made up of 14 amino acids. The V end lost 6 bases, the J end lost 4 bases, and 13 bases lay between the germline ends. Germline-derived CDR1 and CDR2 are MNHEY and SVGAGI. In DNA, the CDR3 is TGTGCCAGCAGCCCGGGAGGGACCGGAAACACCATATATTTT. This gives the protein CASSPGGTGNTIYF.

The J gene is TRBJ1-5, the V gene TRBV19; D unclear. The CDR3 runs 14 residues. CDR1 and CDR2 from the germline V gene are LNHDA and SQIVND (reference sequence). Trimming took 3 bases from V and 3 from J, leaving 9 bases between them. In DNA, the CDR3 is TGTGCCAGTAGTATGATGCAGGTCAATCAGCCCCAGCATTTT. Translating it yields CASSMMQVNQPQHF.

The chain carries TRBV29-1 and TRBJ2-1, with D possibly matching TRBD2 (5 bases). The CDR3 has 17 residues. Trimming removed 6 bases at V and 0 bases at J, with 21 bases between. Per germline, CDR1 SQVTM and CDR2 ANQGSEA. The CDR3 DNA reads TGCAGCGTGGAACCCGGAATAGGTGGGAGCTCCTACAATGAGCAGTTCTTC. This sequence encodes CSVEPGIGGSSYNEQFF.

V usage is TRBV7-9 and J usage is TRBJ2-1; 10 bases are a match to TRBD2. The J segment lost 8 bases and the V segment lost 2 bases, leaving 6 bases of the junction unmatched. The CDR3 is 15 residues long. From germline, CDR1 is SEHNR and CDR2 FQNEAQ (reference sequence). The CDR3, as DNA: TGTGCCAGCAGCTTACGGCTAGCGGGAGTTGATGAGCAGTTCTTC. As protein: CASSLRLAGVDEQFF.

The chain joins TRBV5-7 to TRBJ1-2; no clear D gene. TRBV5-7 is sorted into the ORF group, with uncertain function. V was shortened by 10 bases and J by 2 bases, with 15 bases between the two germline ends. This CDR3 region has 13 residues. The CDR3 sequence is CASVGPLNYGYTF. The CDR3 DNA reads as TGTGCCTCCGTCGGCCCACTAAACTATGGCTACACCTTC.